A few counts support the clone carrying this T cell receptor (beta chain). What it binds is not known. The CDR3 regions of TCR beta were amplified from RNA transcripts. An initial round of RT-PCR targeting the TCR CDR3 relied on the HTBI primer set. TCRdb re-called the multiplex PCR reads through MiXCR, storing one row per CDR3 protein. This sample has about 840,000 distinct CDR3 sequences, with about 38% found just once. It was considered stable Graves' hyperthyroidism when ophthalmopathy did not progress within 18 months. These data are taken from a study of T cells in Graves' hyperthyroidism and ophthalmopathy. The CDR3 sequence is 14 residues long. V lost 7 bases and J 8 bases, leaving 17 bases between the germline ends. Study findings and constraints: In validation, the model predicted ophthalmopathy. These predictions came a median about 6.5 months before onset.

V gene TRBV12-3 or TRBV12-4 combines with J gene TRBJ1-4; D might be TRBD1 (5 bases). Sequencing was performed on blood. The receptor comes from a man between 18 and 29 years old with Graves' hyperthyroidism. CDR3 in DNA: TGTGCCAGCACATCTAGGGGTGTGAGCGAAAAACTGTTTTTT. Amino acid sequence: CASTSRGVSEKLFF.